This T cell receptor (beta chain) was sequenced for a study of Tregs in tolerant kidney transplant recipients. Some clones are missing from TCRdb's copy, which holds only in-frame ones; the method was immunoSEQ multiplex PCR. The sample comprises 200,000 to 300,000 clones, around 82% of which are singletons, and about 0.64% rests with the top ten. This clone was seen a handful of times. The target antigen is unknown. Losses at the gene ends were 3 bases for V and 3 bases for J; bases not matched to a gene: 2. The CDR3 consists of 15 residues. CDR1 is MNHNS and CDR2 is SASEGT in the germline V gene. Study outcomes and limitations: The small number of patients limits these findings pending further validation.

Material for sequencing was CD4+ T cells from blood. The receptor comes from a human donor in good health. The chain uses TRBV6-1 and TRBJ1-1; 12 nucleotides line up with TRBD1. The CDR3 loop reads CASSDRDRGHTEAFF. As DNA, the CDR3 is TGTGCCAGCAGTGATCGGGACAGGGGGCACACTGAAGCTTTCTTT.